These 22 T cell receptor beta chains were all obtained from the same sample, sequenced in a study of blood T cell repertoires in COVID-19 (dated by TCRdb to 2019 to 2021). Libraries were prepared through the immunoSEQ multiplex PCR assay. This is the immuneACCESS table as TCRdb keeps it, with only in-frame sequences that have V and J called. A part of the clones is gone; compared with another copy, unresolved V genes explain less than half, and the rest is unexplained. The sample yields tens of thousands of clones; approximately 86% were counted once. 16% of the sample belongs to the ten largest clones. The specimen was peripheral blood. Receptors were obtained from a man in his forties with COVID-19, enrolled during active disease.

V usage is TRBV6-5 and J usage is TRBJ2-2, with D possibly matching TRBD2 (5 bases). V lost 6 bases and J lost 9, with 17 bases in between. Looked up from germline, CDR1 is MNHEY and CDR2 is SVGAGI. This CDR3 comprises 14 residues. The CDR3 DNA sequence: TGTGCCAGCAGGGGGAGCCCCTTTGCTTGGGAGCTGTTTTTT. Amino acids: CASRGSPFAWELFF.

This chain connects TRBV19 to TRBJ2-3; D is perhaps TRBD2 (5 bases). Germline loops: CDR1 LNHDA, CDR2 SQIVND (reference sequence). The CDR3 spans 13 residues. Trimming removed 7 bases from V and 1 base from J, with 9 bases in between. CDR3: CASNTGGTDTQYF. CDR3 bases: TGTGCCAGTAACACCGGGGGCACAGATACGCAGTATTTT.

The chain carries TRBV19 and TRBJ1-1, with D maybe TRBD1 (5 bases). V lost 4 bases and J lost 11, with 14 bases in between. This CDR3 spans 12 amino acids. Looked up from germline, CDR1 is LNHDA and CDR2 is SQIVND (reference sequence). CDR3 region: CASSRGTRAAFF. In DNA, the CDR3 is TGTGCCAGTAGTAGGGGCACAAGGGCGGCTTTCTTT. Based on the CDR3 plus reference TRBV19 and TRBJ1-1, the full variable domain is DGGITQSPKYLFRKEGQNVTLSCEQNLNHDAMYWYRQDPGQGLRLIYYSQIVNDFQKGDIAEGYSVSREKKESFPLTVTSAQKNPTAFYLCASSRGTRAAFFGQGTRLTVV.

The chain carries TRBV12-3 or TRBV12-4 and TRBJ1-4; 7 bases map to TRBD1. The CDR3 consists of 13 residues. After removal of 6 bases from V and 6 bases from J, the junction contained 4 bases not matched to a gene. This CDR3 is CASRGQLDEKLFF. The CDR3 DNA is TGTGCCAGCAGGGGACAGCTAGATGAAAAACTGTTTTTT.

The J gene is TRBJ1-1, the V gene TRBV7-9; no clear D. The CDR3 length is 14 residues. V lost 7 bases and J 0 bases, leaving 12 bases between the germline ends. Germline V gene lookup returns CDR1 SEHNR and CDR2 FQNEAQ (reference sequence). CDR3 bases: TGTGCCAGCACCTTGGACGGGGTGAACACTGAAGCTTTCTTT. It codes for CASTLDGVNTEAFF.

The chain joins TRBV30 to TRBJ1-1; maybe TRBD1 (5 bases). V lost 2 bases and J 11 bases, leaving 18 bases between the germline ends. Germline CDR1 reads GTSNPN; CDR2 reads SVGIG (reference sequence). The length of the CDR3 is 13 residues. CDR3 sequence (DNA): TGTGCCTGGAGTTCGGGTGGCAGGGAATTTGCTTTCTTT. This translates into CAWSSGGREFAFF.

This rearrangement joins TRBV9 to TRBJ1-3, with 9 bases matching TRBD1. CDR1 is SGDLS and CDR2 is YYNGEE in the germline V gene. The CDR3 totals 17 residues. The V segment lost 3 bases and the J segment 1 base; nucleotides outside the gene matches: 8. This CDR3 is CASSDRTGGRSGNTIYF. DNA of the CDR3: TGTGCCAGCAGCGACCGTACAGGGGGCAGGTCTGGAAACACCATATATTTT.

This sequence joins TRBV28 and TRBJ1-2, with TRBD1 matching over 7 bases. V gave up 6 bases and J gave up 0 bases; unmatched junction bases: 7. Germline V gene sequence: CDR1 MDHEN, CDR2 SYDVKM. The CDR3 has 15 amino acids. CDR3 DNA: TGTGCCAGCAGGGTCCAGGGGGTTACTAACTATGGCTACACCTTC. Translating it yields CASRVQGVTNYGYTF.

This rearrangement joins TRBV28 to TRBJ2-3; 7 bases match TRBD2. With V trimmed by 9 bases and J by 1 base, 7 bases remained unmatched. CDR3 size: 14 residues. The germline gives CDR1 MDHEN, CDR2 SYDVKM. DNA for the CDR3: TGTGCCAGTTTCGGGGCGGGGGGCACAGATACGCAGTATTTT. It is translated as CASFGAGGTDTQYF.

In nucleotides, the CDR3 is TGTGCCAGCAGGGTCCACCGGACTAGCGGAGGGAATGAGCAGTTCTTC. This codes for CASRVHRTSGGNEQFF. The gene calls are TRBV28 and TRBJ2-1, with 10 bases identical to TRBD2. Per the germline V gene, CDR1 is MDHEN and CDR2 is SYDVKM. J gave up 7 bases and V 6 bases, and 12 bases lay outside the gene matches. This CDR3 is built from 16 residues.

This chain connects TRBV13 to TRBJ2-2; perhaps TRBD2 as D (5 bases). Trimming stripped 5 bases from V and 7 bases from J, with 17 bases between. Germline-derived CDR1 and CDR2 are PRHDT and FYEKMQ (reference sequence). The CDR3 sequence is 15 residues long. The CDR3 DNA sequence: TGTGCCAGCAGCCCAAATGGCCTTGAGGGCGGGGAGCTGTTTTTT. Translation: CASSPNGLEGGELFF.

This chain joins TRBV27 and TRBJ2-7, with a tentative D call TRBD2 (5 bases). V was trimmed by 2 bases and J by 1 base, leaving 6 bases between them. In germline, CDR1 is MNHEY, CDR2 SMNVEV (reference sequence). The CDR3 sequence is 13 residues long. The CDR3 sequence is CASSLGESYEQYF. The CDR3, as DNA: TGTGCCAGCAGTTTAGGGGAGTCCTACGAGCAGTACTTC.

The chain employs TRBV28 and TRBJ1-3, with 9 bases lining up with TRBD1. This CDR3 has 15 residues. CDR1 is MDHEN, CDR2 SYDVKM, per germline. Losses at the gene ends were 6 bases for V and 3 bases for J; bases not matched to a gene: 6. The CDR3 loop reads CASRPDRGLGNTIYF. The CDR3 DNA is TGTGCCAGCAGGCCGGACAGGGGTCTTGGAAACACCATATATTTT.

The chain recombines TRBV5-6 with TRBJ2-1; the D gene is possibly TRBD1 (8 bases). Trimming pared 0 bases from V and 8 bases from J, leaving 15 bases between. The V gene's germline CDR1 is SGHDT and CDR2 YYEEEE. The CDR3 contains 15 residues. The CDR3 here is CASSLDRTGRDEQFF. In DNA form, the CDR3 reads TGTGCCAGCAGCTTGGATCGGACAGGGAGGGATGAGCAGTTCTTC.

The chain links TRBV27 to TRBJ2-2; TRBD2 aligns across 8 bases. Germline V gene sequence: CDR1 MNHEY, CDR2 SMNVEV (reference sequence). The CDR3 totals 15 residues. After removal of 9 bases from V and 6 bases from J, the junction contained 12 bases not matched to a gene. CDR3 bases: TGTGCCAGTATGGTCGGGGGGGCTGCGGCCGGGGAGCTGTTTTTT. It codes for CASMVGGAAAGELFF.

The rearrangement uses TRBV6-2 or TRBV6-3 and TRBJ2-7; D possibly corresponds to TRBD2 (6 bases). Trimming cost V 6 bases and J 4 bases, with 16 bases left between them. CDR3 length equals 14 residues. Looked up from germline, CDR1 is MNHEY and CDR2 is SVGEGT. CDR3 sequence: CASSPDGGGYEQYF. The CDR3, as DNA: TGTGCCAGCAGCCCGGACGGTGGGGGGTACGAGCAGTACTTC.

This clone was counted once. This chain connects TRBV5-1 to TRBJ1-2, with D possibly TRBD1 on 5 matching bases. This CDR3 is built from 13 residues. From germline, CDR1 is SGHRS and CDR2 YFSETQ. Trimming cost V 2 bases and J 10 bases, with 15 bases left between them. CDR3 amino acids: CASSLGTFSDYTF. In nucleotides, the CDR3 is TGCGCCAGCAGCTTAGGGACTTTTAGCGACTACACCTTC.

V is TRBV5-1 and J is TRBJ1-4, with 12 bases that match TRBD1. Germline V gene data show CDR1 as SGHRS and CDR2 as YFSETQ. This CDR3 region has 19 residues. V lost 4 bases, J lost 6 bases, and 16 bases stayed unmatched. The CDR3 protein is CASSAPGTGGPLIDEKLFF. CDR3 nucleotides: TGCGCCAGCAGCGCGCCCGGGACAGGGGGCCCCCTAATAGATGAAAAACTGTTTTTT.

V is TRBV3-1 (or the pseudogene TRBV3-2) and J is TRBJ2-5; 11 nucleotides match TRBD1. The V and J ends lost 6 bases and 0 bases, in that order; junction bases with no gene match: 6. This CDR3 contains 16 residues. Per germline, CDR1 LGHDT and CDR2 YNNKEL (reference sequence). The CDR3 sequence is CASRGQGEPYQETQYF. The CDR3 DNA reads TGTGCCAGCAGGGGACAGGGGGAACCCTACCAAGAGACCCAGTACTTC.

The chain employs TRBV10-3 and TRBJ2-1; TRBD1 agrees at 9 bases. V lost 10 bases to trimming and J lost 6 bases; unmatched junction nucleotides: 7. This CDR3 has 13 amino acids. The germline V gene encodes CDR1 ENHRY and CDR2 SYGVKD. The CDR3 region has the DNA TGTGCCAGTCGGGACAGGGTGGTCAATGAGCAGTTCTTC. Protein sequence: CASRDRVVNEQFF.

V is TRBV29-1 and J is TRBJ1-1; D is perhaps TRBD1 (6 bases). The germline V gene has CDR1 SQVTM and CDR2 ANQGSEA. The CDR3 loop spans 13 amino acids. With 5 bases removed from V and 6 bases from J, the gap between germline ends came to 16 bases. DNA of the CDR3: TGCAGCGTTAAAGGAGGGGGGGCAGCTGAAGCTTTCTTT. It translates to CSVKGGGAAEAFF.

The genes are TRBV19 and TRBJ1-5; D is undetermined. V lost 0 bases and J lost 1, with 4 bases in between. The germline V gene has CDR1 LNHDA and CDR2 SQIVND (reference sequence). There are 14 residues in the CDR3. The CDR3 sequence is CASSIDLSNQPQHF. The CDR3 region has the DNA TGTGCCAGTAGTATAGACCTAAGCAATCAGCCCCAGCATTTT.